This T cell receptor beta chain was identified in a study of shared clonotypes between healthy human individuals. The wider study: Used for every donor were three CD4 naive, three CD4 memory, two CD8 naive and one CD8 memory plate. Study outcomes and limitations: Naive subsets, compared against memory subsets, generally had larger estimated richness values.

The authors ran the assay at deep level. For each subset, genomic DNA was distributed in equal portions over several immunoSEQ plates. The repertoire was sequenced with immunoSEQ multiplex PCR; TCRdb's copy has only in-frame clones and lacks some. This table has more than 2 million clones, over 85% appearing once. V lost 0 bases and J lost 4, with 15 bases in between. The V gene's germline CDR1 is MGHRA and CDR2 YSYEKL. This CDR3 region has 16 residues. Remarks on this clone: Its antigen is unknown.

Naive CD8 cells lacked CD45RO and underwent positive selection for CCR7, leaving out terminally differentiated effector memory CD45RA+ cells. This chain links TRBV4-1 with TRBJ2-5; tentatively, D is TRBD1 or TRBD2 (5 bases each). The TCR was taken from a man younger than 35 in good health. Some clones in this sample may be carry-over from other donors' samples. Sequencing was done on a sample of naive CD8+ T cells from PBMCs. The CDR3 bases are TGCGCCAGCAGCCAAGATCCTTTGGGGGTCCGAGAGACCCAGTACTTC. Its translation: CASSQDPLGVRETQYF.